This T cell receptor (beta chain) was captured in a study of T cells in women clearing cervical HPV infection. Germline V gene sequence: CDR1 ENHRY, CDR2 SYGVKD. Unmatched junction bases numbered 3, after V lost 7 bases and J lost 2 bases. This CDR3 spans 14 amino acids. immunoSEQ multiplex PCR used an average of roughly 1,100 ng genomic DNA. Clones were read by immunoSEQ multiplex PCR, and TCRdb kept only the in-frame ones, dropping some. The sample table includes tens of thousands of clones. Dot-blot hybridization genotyped cervical HPV amplified with MY09/MY11 PCR. Comment on this clone: Sequencing ends 3 residues short of the CDR3 end; the germline J gene provides the rest.

The chain joins TRBV10-3 to TRBJ2-2; TRBD2 aligns across 8 bases. The sample taken for sequencing was blood buffy coat. This sequence was found in a woman aged 18 to 75 with a cervical HPV16 infection that either progressed to CIN3+ or cleared (not recorded which). CDR3 bases read: TGTGCCATCACGGGGGGGATAAACACCGGGGAG. This gives the protein CAITGGINTGE. The CDR3, in full, reads CAITGGINTGELFF.